What follows describes a single T cell receptor beta chain. This CDR3 is 16 amino acids long. V lost 0 bases and J 0 bases, leaving 11 bases between the germline ends. The germline V gene encodes CDR1 LGHNA and CDR2 YNFKEQ. RNA totalling 0.5 to 1 ug underwent reverse transcription with random hexamers. The amplification used immunoSEQ multiplex PCR on TCR beta CDR3; it spanned 54 Vbeta and 13 Jbeta. TCRdb reanalysed the immunoSEQ multiplex PCR reads using MiXCR and keeps one entry per CDR3 protein. The table includes some 100,000 distinct CDR3 sequences, about 90% detected once. The data stem from a study of CD8 T cells in Susac syndrome.

The chain couples TRBV4-2 to TRBJ1-2; tentatively, D is TRBD1 (6 bases). What was sequenced was CD4+ T cells from PBMCs. The TCR sequence derives from a human donor in good health. CDR3 sequence reads: CASSQDGGGTNYGYTF. CDR3 in DNA: TGTGCCAGCAGCCAAGATGGAGGGGGTACTAACTATGGCTACACCTTC.